This T cell receptor beta chain derives from a study of T cell responses to AZD1222 COVID-19 vaccine. Regarding the study as a whole: Just a handful of people given AZD1222 tested seropositive at baseline.

Regarding this clone: The antigen remains undetermined.

Assay: immunoSEQ multiplex PCR; the TCRdb copy retains only in-frame clones and omits some. Of more than 85,000 clones detected, around 80% appear once; the ten largest clones hold 5%. The V gene lost 1 base and the J gene lost 10 bases, with 13 bases spanning the gap. This CDR3 is built from 14 residues. Germline CDR1 and CDR2: SGHVS and FQNEAQ. This sample comprised peripheral blood, obtained on day 0 of AZD1222 vaccination. This TCR was sampled from an adult in good health. The chain links TRBV7-8 to TRBJ1-4; D is uncertain. CDR3 nucleotides: TGTGCCAGCAGCTTAGGTTTCGTTTTTGGAAAACTGTTTTTT. Translating it yields CASSLGFVFGKLFF.